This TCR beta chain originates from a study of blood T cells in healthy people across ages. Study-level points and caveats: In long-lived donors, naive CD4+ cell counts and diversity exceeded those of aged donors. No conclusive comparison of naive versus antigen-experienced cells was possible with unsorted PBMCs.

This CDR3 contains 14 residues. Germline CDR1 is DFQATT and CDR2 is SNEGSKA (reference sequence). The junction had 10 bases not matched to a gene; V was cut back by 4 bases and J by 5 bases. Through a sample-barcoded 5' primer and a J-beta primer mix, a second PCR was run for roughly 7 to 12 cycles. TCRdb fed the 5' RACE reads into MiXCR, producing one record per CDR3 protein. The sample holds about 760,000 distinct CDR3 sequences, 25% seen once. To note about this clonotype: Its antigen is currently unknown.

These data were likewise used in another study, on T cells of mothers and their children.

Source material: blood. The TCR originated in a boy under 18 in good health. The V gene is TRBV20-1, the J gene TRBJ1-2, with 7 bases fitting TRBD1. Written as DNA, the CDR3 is TGCAGTGCTATTCCCGACAGGGCGGCTTATGGCTACACCTTC. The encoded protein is CSAIPDRAAYGYTF.